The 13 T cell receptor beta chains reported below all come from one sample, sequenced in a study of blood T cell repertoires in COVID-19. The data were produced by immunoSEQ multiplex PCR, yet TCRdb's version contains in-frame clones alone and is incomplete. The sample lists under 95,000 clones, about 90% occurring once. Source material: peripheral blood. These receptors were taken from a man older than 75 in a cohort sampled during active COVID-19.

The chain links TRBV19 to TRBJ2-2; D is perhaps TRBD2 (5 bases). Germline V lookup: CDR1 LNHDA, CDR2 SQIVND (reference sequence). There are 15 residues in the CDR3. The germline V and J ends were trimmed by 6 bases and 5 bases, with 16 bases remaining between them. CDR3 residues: CASRATKSGTGELFF. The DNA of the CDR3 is TGTGCCAGTAGAGCCACAAAGTCGGGGACCGGGGAGCTGTTTTTT.

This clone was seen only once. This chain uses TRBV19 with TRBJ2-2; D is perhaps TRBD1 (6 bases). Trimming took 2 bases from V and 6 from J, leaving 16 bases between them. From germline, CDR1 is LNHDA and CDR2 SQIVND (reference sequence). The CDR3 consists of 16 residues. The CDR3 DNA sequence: TGTGCCAGTAGTATAAACTACAGGGTGGACGCCGGGGAGCTGTTTTTT. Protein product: CASSINYRVDAGELFF.

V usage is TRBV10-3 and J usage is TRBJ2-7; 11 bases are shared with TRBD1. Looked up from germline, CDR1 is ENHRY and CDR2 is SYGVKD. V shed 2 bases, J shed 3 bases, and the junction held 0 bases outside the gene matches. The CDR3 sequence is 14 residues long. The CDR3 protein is CAISEGTGGYEQYF. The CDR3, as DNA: TGTGCCATCAGTGAGGGGACAGGGGGCTACGAGCAGTACTTC.

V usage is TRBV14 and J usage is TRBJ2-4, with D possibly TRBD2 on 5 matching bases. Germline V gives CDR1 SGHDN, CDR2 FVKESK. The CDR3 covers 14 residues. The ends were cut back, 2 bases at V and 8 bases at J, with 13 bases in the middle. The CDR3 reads CASSQSGGYDIQYF. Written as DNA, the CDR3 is TGTGCCAGCAGCCAATCGGGCGGGTATGACATTCAGTACTTC.

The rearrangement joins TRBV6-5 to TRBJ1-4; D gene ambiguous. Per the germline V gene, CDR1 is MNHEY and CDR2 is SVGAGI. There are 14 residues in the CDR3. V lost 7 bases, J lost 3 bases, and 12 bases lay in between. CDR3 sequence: CASTLYTANEKLFF. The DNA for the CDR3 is TGTGCCAGCACGTTATATACAGCTAATGAAAAACTGTTTTTT.

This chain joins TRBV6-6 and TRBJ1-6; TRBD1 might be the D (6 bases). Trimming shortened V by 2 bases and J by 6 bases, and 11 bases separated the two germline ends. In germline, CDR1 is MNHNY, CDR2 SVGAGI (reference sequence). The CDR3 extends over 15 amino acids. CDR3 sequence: CASSYGRGGNSPLHF. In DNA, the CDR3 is TGTGCCAGCAGTTACGGGCGAGGGGGTAATTCACCCCTCCACTTT.

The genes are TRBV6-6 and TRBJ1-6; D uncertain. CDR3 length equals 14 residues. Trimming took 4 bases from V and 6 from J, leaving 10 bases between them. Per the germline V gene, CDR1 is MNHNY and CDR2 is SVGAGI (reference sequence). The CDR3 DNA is TGTGCCAGCAGTTCAAGCGGCAGTAATTCACCCCTCCACTTT. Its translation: CASSSSGSNSPLHF.

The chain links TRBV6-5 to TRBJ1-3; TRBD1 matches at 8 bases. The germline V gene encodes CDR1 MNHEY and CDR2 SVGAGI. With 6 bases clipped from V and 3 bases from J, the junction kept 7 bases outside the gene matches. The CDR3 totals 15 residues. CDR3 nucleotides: TGTGCCAGCAGACCCCAGGGGGCCTTTGGAAACACCATATATTTT. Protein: CASRPQGAFGNTIYF.

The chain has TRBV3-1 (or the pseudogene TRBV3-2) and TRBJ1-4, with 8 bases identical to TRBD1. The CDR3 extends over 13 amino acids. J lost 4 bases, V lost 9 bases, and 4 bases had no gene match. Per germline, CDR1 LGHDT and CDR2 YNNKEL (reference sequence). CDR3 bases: TGTGCCAGGGGACAGGCGCATAATGAAAAACTGTTTTTT. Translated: CARGQAHNEKLFF.

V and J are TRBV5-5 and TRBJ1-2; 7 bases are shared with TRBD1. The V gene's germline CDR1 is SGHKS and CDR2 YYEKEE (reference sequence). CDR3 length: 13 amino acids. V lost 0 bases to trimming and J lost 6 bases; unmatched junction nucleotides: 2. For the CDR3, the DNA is TGTGCCAGCAGCTTGGGAGGGGGCAATGGCTACACCTTC. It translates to CASSLGGGNGYTF.

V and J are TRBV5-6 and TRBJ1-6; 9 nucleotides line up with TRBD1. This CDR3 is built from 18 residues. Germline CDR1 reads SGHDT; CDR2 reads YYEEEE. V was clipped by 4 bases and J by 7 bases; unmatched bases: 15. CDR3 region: CASSTGTGILLGNSPLHF. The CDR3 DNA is TGTGCCAGCAGCACCGGGACAGGGATCCTCTTAGGAAATTCACCCCTCCACTTT.

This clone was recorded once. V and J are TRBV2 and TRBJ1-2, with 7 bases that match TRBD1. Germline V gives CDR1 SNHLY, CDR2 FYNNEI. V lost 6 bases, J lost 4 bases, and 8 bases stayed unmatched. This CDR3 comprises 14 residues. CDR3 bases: TGTGCCAGCAGAGGCGACAGGGTTGGCTATGGCTACACCTTC. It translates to CASRGDRVGYGYTF.

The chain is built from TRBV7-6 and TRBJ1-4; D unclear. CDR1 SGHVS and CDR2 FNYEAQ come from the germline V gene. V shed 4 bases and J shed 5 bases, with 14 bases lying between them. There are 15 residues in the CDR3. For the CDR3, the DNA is TGTGCCAGCAGCTCCTCCCTGGGCAGAAATGAAAAACTGTTTTTT. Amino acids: CASSSSLGRNEKLFF.